This T cell receptor beta chain derives from a study of neurological immune-mediated disorders. MiXCR, run by TCRdb on the 5' RACE reads, gives a single entry per CDR3 protein. Of 49,000 or so distinct CDR3 sequences in the sample, 4% to 5.5% were seen once. PBMCs stored at -80 C, numbering 2 million, were the origin of the unsorted libraries. This clonotype showed up many times. V lost 1 base to trimming and J lost 2 bases; unmatched junction nucleotides: 2. The germline V gene encodes CDR1 MGHRA and CDR2 YSYEKL. This CDR3 is 16 amino acids long. This clonotype was sampled from an older woman with multiple sclerosis. Sequencing was carried out using PBMCs. V is TRBV4-1 and J is TRBJ2-1, with 10 bases aligning to TRBD2. This CDR3 is CASSQGTSGTYNEQFF. CDR3 sequence (DNA): TGCGCCAGCAGCCAAGGGACTAGCGGCACCTACAATGAGCAGTTCTTC.